The clone carrying this T cell receptor beta chain has only a few counts. This specimen comes from a study of blood T cells in healthy people across ages. For the second PCR, which ran for about 7 to 11 cycles, a sample-barcoded 5' primer and a J-beta primer mix were used. TCRdb reprocessed the 5' RACE reads via MiXCR and lists one record per CDR3 protein. Here the sample spans around 1,000,000 distinct CDR3 sequences, around 25% being singletons. The CDR3 covers 14 residues. Between the trimmed V and J ends, which lost 6 bases and 4 bases, there was a span of 13 bases. These data also featured in a second study, about T cells of mothers and their children.

The clonotype comes from a girl aged 2-9 years in good health. The rearrangement uses TRBV12-3 or TRBV12-4 and TRBJ1-3; D possibly corresponds to TRBD1 (5 bases). The specimen sequenced was blood. The CDR3 loop reads CASRSGGEGNTIYF. The DNA of the CDR3 is TGTGCCAGCAGGTCTGGGGGGGAAGGAAACACCATATATTTT.